The 27 T cell receptor beta chains below all came from one sample that was sequenced in a study of technical replicates of blood from four donors. TCRdb's table, derived via immunoSEQ multiplex PCR, lists solely in-frame clones and lacks some. This sample has 75,000 to 100,000 clones, with less than 95% found just once. Sample: T cells isolated from PBMCs. The receptors were gathered from a human donor in good health.

The chain has TRBV28 and TRBJ2-2; maybe TRBD1 (6 bases). Looked up from germline, CDR1 is MDHEN and CDR2 is SYDVKM. Trimming stripped 6 bases from V and 0 bases from J, with 14 bases between. The CDR3 is 16 residues long. The CDR3 DNA reads TGTGCCAGCAGCCTGGGGACACAGACGAACACCGGGGAGCTGTTTTTT. Protein product: CASSLGTQTNTGELFF.

The chain links TRBV2 to TRBJ2-4, with TRBD1 matching 8 bases. Unmatched junction bases numbered 5, after V lost 7 bases and J lost 9 bases. CDR1 is SNHLY, CDR2 FYNNEI, per germline. The CDR3 totals 12 residues. The CDR3 protein is CASTGQGTIQYF. Here the CDR3 DNA reads TGTGCCAGCACCGGACAGGGCACCATTCAGTACTTC.

The chain is built from TRBV6-6 and TRBJ1-1, with D possibly matching TRBD1 (5 bases). Germline V gene data show CDR1 as MNHNY and CDR2 as SVGAGI (reference sequence). The CDR3 contains 13 residues. Trimming cost V 7 bases and J 1 base, with 10 bases left between them. This CDR3 reads CASNLGANTEAFF. DNA for the CDR3: TGTGCCAGCAACTTAGGGGCGAACACTGAAGCTTTCTTT.

The chain couples TRBV6-5 to TRBJ2-1; 14 bases fit TRBD2. This CDR3 is 15 amino acids long. Germline V CDR1 and CDR2: MNHEY, SVGAGI. Trimming removed 6 bases from V and 5 bases from J; junction bases left unmatched: 3. CDR3 in DNA: TGTGCCAGCAGACGGGGACTAGCGGGGGACAATGAGCAGTTCTTC. This encodes CASRRGLAGDNEQFF.

CDR3 in DNA: TGCGCCAGCAGTGAAACGGGGAACGTGGGTGAAGCTTTCTTT. Protein: CASSETGNVGEAFF. J is TRBJ1-1 and V is TRBV10-1; D remains ambiguous. CDR3 length: 14 residues. V was shortened by 3 bases and J by 7 bases, with 15 bases between the two germline ends. Germline lookup yields CDR1 WNHNN and CDR2 SYGVQD (reference sequence).

The chain links TRBV6-6 to TRBJ1-1; the D gene is possibly TRBD1 (5 bases). There are 16 residues in the CDR3. V gave up 4 bases and J gave up 0 bases, with 15 bases separating them. Looked up from germline, CDR1 is MNHNY and CDR2 is SVGAGI (reference sequence). The CDR3 region has the DNA TGTGCCAGCAGTTTGGCGGCAGGGCGCGTGAACACTGAAGCTTTCTTT. Translation: CASSLAAGRVNTEAFF.

The chain couples TRBV5-1 to TRBJ1-6, with TRBD1 matching 8 bases. The CDR3 loop spans 16 amino acids. Germline-derived CDR1 and CDR2 are SGHRS and YFSETQ. V was pared by 5 bases and J by 4 bases, with 8 bases of the junction left unmatched. The CDR3 region is CASRDTTGAYNSPLHF. CDR3 nucleotides: TGCGCCAGCAGAGACACGACAGGGGCGTATAATTCACCCCTCCACTTT.

CDR3 residues: CSVRDGSSGNTIYF. The CDR3 region has the DNA TGCAGCGTGAGGGACGGGAGCTCTGGAAACACCATATATTTT. V gene TRBV29-1 combines with J gene TRBJ1-3, with D perhaps matching TRBD1 (5 bases). Trimming left V 6 bases short and J 0 bases short, with 12 bases between. The germline V gene encodes CDR1 SQVTM and CDR2 ANQGSEA. This CDR3 is 14 amino acids long.

The rearrangement uses TRBV9 and TRBJ2-1, with 9 bases lining up with TRBD2. The CDR3 is 17 residues long. Trimming removed 0 bases from V and 8 bases from J; junction bases left unmatched: 12. In germline, CDR1 is SGDLS, CDR2 YYNGEE. CDR3 DNA sequence: TGTGCCAGCAGCGTAGGCCTCGGCGGCGGGGGGGCCCATGAGCAGTTCTTC. Translation: CASSVGLGGGGAHEQFF.

Here the CDR3 reads CASRESYSNQPQHF. The CDR3 coding sequence is TGTGCCAGCAGGGAGAGTTATAGCAATCAGCCCCAGCATTTT. V gene TRBV6-5 combines with J gene TRBJ1-5; D unclear. The length of the CDR3 is 14 residues. V lost 6 bases and J lost 0, with 9 bases in between. Germline CDR1 is MNHEY and CDR2 is SVGAGI.

This clone was detected only once. As DNA, the CDR3 is TGCGCCAGCAGCCCTTCCCACAATGAGCAGTTCTTC. Protein product: CASSPSHNEQFF. The rearrangement joins TRBV4-1 to TRBJ2-1, with D uncertain. Germline CDR1 reads MGHRA; CDR2 reads YSYEKL. The CDR3 runs 12 residues. Trimming removed 4 bases from V and 5 bases from J, with 6 bases in between.

The chain uses TRBV9 and TRBJ2-1; a possible D gene is TRBD1 (6 bases). The V gene lost 0 bases and the J gene lost 2 bases, with 9 bases spanning the gap. The CDR3 has 15 amino acids. CDR1 is SGDLS, CDR2 YYNGEE, per germline. CDR3 DNA sequence: TGTGCCAGCAGCGTAGAACAGGGCCCCTACAATGAGCAGTTCTTC. It yields the protein CASSVEQGPYNEQFF. The full variable domain, in which reference TRBV9 and TRBJ2-1 provide the parts outside the CDR3, is DSGVTQTPKHLITATGQRVTLRCSPRSGDLSVYWYQQSLDQGLQFLIQYYNGEERAKGNILERFSAQQFPDLHSELNLSSLELGDSALYFCASSVEQGPYNEQFFGPGTRLTVL.

The V gene is TRBV7-9, the J gene TRBJ1-4, with D possibly being TRBD1 (5 bases). The V end lost 3 bases, the J end lost 5 bases, and 16 bases lay between the germline ends. Germline-derived CDR1 and CDR2 are SEHNR and FQNEAQ (reference sequence). CDR3 length: 16 amino acids. This CDR3 reads CASSFGSAGENEKLFF. CDR3 nucleotides: TGTGCCAGCAGCTTCGGTTCCGCGGGGGAAAATGAAAAACTGTTTTTT.

This sequence joins TRBV11-2 and TRBJ1-2; TRBD1 might be the D (5 bases). The germline V gene has CDR1 SGHAT and CDR2 FQNNGV. Trimming removed 2 bases from V and 8 bases from J, with 12 bases in between. The CDR3 is 13 residues long. The DNA of the CDR3 is TGTGCCAGCAGCTTAAATCGGGGACTGGGCTACACCTTC. As protein: CASSLNRGLGYTF.

V usage is TRBV10-2 and J usage is TRBJ1-4, with a tentative D call TRBD1 (6 bases). Per germline, CDR1 WSHSY and CDR2 SAAADI. The CDR3 consists of 15 residues. Deletions cut 1 base from V and 0 bases from J, with 6 bases between. CDR3 sequence reads: CASSEWGPTNEKLFF. The CDR3 coding sequence is TGCGCCAGCAGTGAGTGGGGGCCAACTAATGAAAAACTGTTTTTT.

A single count supports this clone. CDR3: CASSETGTGGYEQYF. As DNA, the CDR3 is TGTGCCAGCAGTGAGACCGGGACAGGGGGCTACGAGCAGTACTTC. The V gene is TRBV6-6, the J gene TRBJ2-7; 11 nucleotides line up with TRBD1. After removal of 5 bases from V and 3 bases from J, the junction contained 6 bases not matched to a gene. The CDR3 runs 15 residues. Looked up from germline, CDR1 is MNHNY and CDR2 is SVGAGI (reference sequence).

With regard to this clone: One end of the junction fails to match germline, which may point to a read error. The V and J genes are TRBV5-1 and TRBJ2-7; TRBD1 is a possible D gene (6 bases). The CDR3 is 15 amino acids. Germline-derived CDR1 and CDR2 are SGHRS and YFSETQ. This chain's CDR3 is CASSLDGTSSSEQYF. CDR3 nucleotide sequence: TGCGCCAGCAGCTTGGATGGGACAAGCTCCTCCGAGCAGTACTTC.

The gene calls are TRBV30 and TRBJ1-2; no clear D. Germline CDR1 reads GTSNPN; CDR2 reads SVGIG (reference sequence). The CDR3 runs 14 residues. Trimming removed 0 bases from V and 4 bases from J, with 12 bases in between. CDR3 nucleotides: TGTGCCTGGAGTGTACCTCCCACTATCTATGGCTACACCTTC. It yields the protein CAWSVPPTIYGYTF.

The V call is TRBV28, the J call TRBJ2-1, with 9 bases lining up with TRBD2. Trimming at V came to 6 bases and at J to 4 bases, leaving 7 bases not matched to a gene. Looked up from germline, CDR1 is MDHEN and CDR2 is SYDVKM. This CDR3 contains 15 residues. The CDR3 coding sequence is TGTGCCAGCAGGGCCGGGACTAGCACTTACAATGAGCAGTTCTTC. Amino acids: CASRAGTSTYNEQFF.

This clone has only a few counts. This chain joins TRBV29-1 and TRBJ2-1; no reliable D call. Trimming took 2 bases from V and 8 from J, leaving 16 bases between them. The length of the CDR3 is 14 residues. Germline assignment: CDR1 SQVTM and CDR2 ANQGSEA. CDR3 protein: CSVEKDTRVDEQFF. CDR3 in DNA: TGCAGCGTTGAAAAAGACACCCGAGTTGATGAGCAGTTCTTC.

The V gene is TRBV5-1, the J gene TRBJ2-1, with TRBD1 matching over 9 bases. There are 13 residues in the CDR3. Germline-derived CDR1 and CDR2 are SGHRS and YFSETQ. With 7 bases clipped from V and 3 bases from J, the junction kept 2 bases outside the gene matches. The CDR3 reads CASSGQGYNEQFF. The DNA for the CDR3 is TGCGCCAGCTCGGGACAGGGCTACAATGAGCAGTTCTTC.

This chain joins TRBV7-9 and TRBJ2-3, with 9 positions matching TRBD2. With V trimmed by 5 bases and J by 6 bases, 15 bases remained unmatched. This CDR3 is built from 17 residues. Germline CDR1 reads SEHNR; CDR2 reads FQNEAQ (reference sequence). The CDR3 reads CASSPRAGAGGQDTQYF. In nucleotides, the CDR3 is TGTGCCAGCAGCCCCCGTGCAGGAGCGGGAGGACAGGATACGCAGTATTTT.

To note about this clone: At one end the junction does not follow the germline gene, possibly because of a read error. This chain uses TRBV7-2 with TRBJ1-4; D uncertain. The germline V gene encodes CDR1 SGHTA and CDR2 FQGNSA. CDR3 length: 13 amino acids. The CDR3 DNA follows: TGTGCCAGCACCCTTCCCCCTAATGAAAATCTGTTTTTT. Protein: CASTLPPNENLFF.

V and J are TRBV30 and TRBJ2-7; weak D call: TRBD1 (6 bases). V was cut by 1 base and J by 2 bases, with 9 bases left in between. The CDR3 has 13 amino acids. From germline, CDR1 is GTSNPN and CDR2 SVGIG (reference sequence). The DNA of the CDR3 is TGTGCCTGGAGTGGCGGACAGACCTACGAGCAGTACTTC. It is translated as CAWSGGQTYEQYF.

This chain links TRBV6-5 with TRBJ2-5, with TRBD2 as a possible D gene (5 bases). Germline V gives CDR1 MNHEY, CDR2 SVGAGI. CDR3 size: 15 residues. Trimming left V 0 bases short and J 1 base short, with 9 bases between. As DNA, the CDR3 is TGTGCCAGCAGTTACTCCGGCGGGCGCCAAGAGACCCAGTACTTC. Translated: CASSYSGGRQETQYF.

V usage is TRBV7-9 and J usage is TRBJ1-1, with a weak D call TRBD1 (5 bases). The V gene lost 2 bases and the J gene lost 6 bases, with 7 bases spanning the gap. Looked up from germline, CDR1 is SEHNR and CDR2 is FQNEAQ (reference sequence). There are 12 residues in the CDR3. CDR3 amino acids: CASSLQGPEAFF. The DNA for the CDR3 is TGTGCCAGCAGCTTACAGGGCCCTGAAGCTTTCTTT.

This sequence joins TRBV5-1 and TRBJ2-1; 12 bases line up with TRBD2. Germline-derived CDR1 and CDR2 are SGHRS and YFSETQ. This CDR3 has 15 amino acids. After removal of 4 bases from V and 8 bases from J, the junction contained 7 bases not matched to a gene. The CDR3 here is CASSPGLAGFHEQFF. The CDR3 DNA is TGCGCCAGCAGCCCCGGACTAGCGGGATTTCATGAGCAGTTCTTC.